Listed here is a single T cell receptor (beta chain). TCRdb's table, derived via immunoSEQ multiplex PCR, lists solely in-frame clones and lacks some. The data contain some 66,000 clones, nearly 98% of them singletons. The data derive from a study of technical replicates of blood from four donors. Trimming removed 4 bases from V and 4 bases from J; junction bases left unmatched: 7. The V gene's germline CDR1 is SQVTM and CDR2 ANQGSEA. There are 14 residues in the CDR3. The V gene is TRBV29-1, the J gene TRBJ1-1; TRBD1 matches at 9 bases. The clonotype was recovered from a human donor in good health. Material for sequencing was T cells isolated from PBMCs. The chain's CDR3 is CSVVNRGLGTEAFF. DNA for the CDR3: TGCAGCGTTGTGAACAGGGGGCTTGGCACTGAAGCTTTCTTT.